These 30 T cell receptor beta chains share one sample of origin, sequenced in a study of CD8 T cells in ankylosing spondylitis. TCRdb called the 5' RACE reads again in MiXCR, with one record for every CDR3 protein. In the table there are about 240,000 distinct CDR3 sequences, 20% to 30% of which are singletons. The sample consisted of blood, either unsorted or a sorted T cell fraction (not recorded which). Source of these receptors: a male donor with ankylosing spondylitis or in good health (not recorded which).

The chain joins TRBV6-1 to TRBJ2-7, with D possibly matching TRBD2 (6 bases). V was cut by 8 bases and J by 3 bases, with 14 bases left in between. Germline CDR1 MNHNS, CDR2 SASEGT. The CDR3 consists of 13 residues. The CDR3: CASGRLASYEQYF. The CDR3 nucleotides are TGTGCCAGCGGCCGGCTAGCGAGCTACGAGCAGTACTTC.

CDR3 DNA: TGTGCCACCAGTGCCCCAGCCGGGACGGGCAACTACGAGCAGTACTTC. It encodes CATSAPAGTGNYEQYF. The chain combines TRBV24-1 with TRBJ2-7; D possibly matches TRBD1 or TRBD2 (5 bases each). The CDR3 is made up of 16 amino acids. Trimming took off 5 bases at V and 3 bases at J, with 19 bases between the two ends. The germline CDR1 and CDR2 sequences are KGHDR and SFDVKD.

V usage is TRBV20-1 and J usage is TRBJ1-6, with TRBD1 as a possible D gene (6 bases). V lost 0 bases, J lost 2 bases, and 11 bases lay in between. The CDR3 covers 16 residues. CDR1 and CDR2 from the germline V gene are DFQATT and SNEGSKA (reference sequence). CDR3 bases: TGCAGTGCTAGAGATCCCAGACAGGCCTATAATTCACCCCTCCACTTT. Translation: CSARDPRQAYNSPLHF.

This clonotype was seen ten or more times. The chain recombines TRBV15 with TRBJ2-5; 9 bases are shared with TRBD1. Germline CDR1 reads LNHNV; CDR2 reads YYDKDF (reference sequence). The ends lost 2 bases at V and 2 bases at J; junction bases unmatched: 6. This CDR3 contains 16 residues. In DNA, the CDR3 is TGTGCCACCAGCAGAACCGGGACAGGGTATCAAGAGACCCAGTACTTC. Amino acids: CATSRTGTGYQETQYF.

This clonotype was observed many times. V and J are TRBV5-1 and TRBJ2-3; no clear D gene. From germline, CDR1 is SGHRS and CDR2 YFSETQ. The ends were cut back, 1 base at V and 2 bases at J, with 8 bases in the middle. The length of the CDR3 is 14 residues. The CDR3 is CASSLRWFTDTQYF. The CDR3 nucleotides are TGCGCCAGCAGCTTGAGATGGTTCACAGATACGCAGTATTTT.

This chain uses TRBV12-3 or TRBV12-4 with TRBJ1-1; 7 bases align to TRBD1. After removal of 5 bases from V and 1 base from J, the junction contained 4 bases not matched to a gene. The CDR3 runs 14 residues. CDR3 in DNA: TGTGCCAGCAGTACCCGGACAGGGAACACTGAAGCTTTCTTT. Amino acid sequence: CASSTRTGNTEAFF.

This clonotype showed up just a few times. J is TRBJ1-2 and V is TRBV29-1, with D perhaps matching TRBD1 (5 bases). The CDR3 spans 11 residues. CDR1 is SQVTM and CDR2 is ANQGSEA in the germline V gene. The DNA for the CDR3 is TGCAGTGTAACAGGCGACTATGGCTACACCTTC. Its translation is CSVTGDYGYTF.

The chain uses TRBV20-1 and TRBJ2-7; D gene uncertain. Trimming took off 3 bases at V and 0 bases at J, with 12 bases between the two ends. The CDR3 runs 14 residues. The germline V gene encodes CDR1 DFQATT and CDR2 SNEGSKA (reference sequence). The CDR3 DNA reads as TGCAGTGCTAGCCCGCTGGTGGGCTCCTACGAGCAGTACTTC. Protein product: CSASPLVGSYEQYF.

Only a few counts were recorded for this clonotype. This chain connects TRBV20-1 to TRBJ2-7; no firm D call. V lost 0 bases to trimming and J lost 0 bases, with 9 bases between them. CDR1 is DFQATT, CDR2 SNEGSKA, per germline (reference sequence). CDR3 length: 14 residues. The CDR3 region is CSARDAKSSYEQYF. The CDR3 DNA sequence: TGCAGTGCTAGAGATGCGAAGAGCTCCTACGAGCAGTACTTC.

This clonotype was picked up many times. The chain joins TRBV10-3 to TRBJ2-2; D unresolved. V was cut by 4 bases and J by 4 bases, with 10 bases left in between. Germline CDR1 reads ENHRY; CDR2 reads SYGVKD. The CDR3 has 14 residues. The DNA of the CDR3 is TGTGCCATCAGTGTGTCCGAAGCCACCGGGGAGCTGTTTTTT. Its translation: CAISVSEATGELFF.

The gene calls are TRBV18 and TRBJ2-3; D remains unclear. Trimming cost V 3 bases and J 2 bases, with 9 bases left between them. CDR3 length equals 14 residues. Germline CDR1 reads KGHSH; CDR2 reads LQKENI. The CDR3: CASSPSGITDTQYF. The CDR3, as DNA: TGTGCCAGCTCACCCTCCGGTATCACAGATACGCAGTATTTT.

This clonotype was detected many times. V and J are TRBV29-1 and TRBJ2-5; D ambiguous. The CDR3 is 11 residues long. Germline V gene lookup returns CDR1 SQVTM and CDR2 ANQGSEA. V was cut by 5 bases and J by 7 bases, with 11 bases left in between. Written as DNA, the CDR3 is TGCAGCGTTAGGGTCCCGGGGACCCAGTACTTC. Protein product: CSVRVPGTQYF.

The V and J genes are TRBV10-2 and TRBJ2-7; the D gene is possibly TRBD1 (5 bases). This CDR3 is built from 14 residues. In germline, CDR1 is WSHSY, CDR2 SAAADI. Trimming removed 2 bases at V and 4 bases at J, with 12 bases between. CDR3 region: CASSEAGMGYEQYF. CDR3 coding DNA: TGCGCCAGCAGTGAGGCAGGGATGGGATACGAGCAGTACTTC.

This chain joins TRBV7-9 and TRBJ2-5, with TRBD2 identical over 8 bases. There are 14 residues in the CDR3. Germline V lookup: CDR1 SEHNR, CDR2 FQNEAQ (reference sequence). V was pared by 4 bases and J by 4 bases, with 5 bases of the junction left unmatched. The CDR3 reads CASSYFRGGETQYF. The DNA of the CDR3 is TGTGCCAGCAGCTACTTCCGGGGGGGAGAGACCCAGTACTTC.

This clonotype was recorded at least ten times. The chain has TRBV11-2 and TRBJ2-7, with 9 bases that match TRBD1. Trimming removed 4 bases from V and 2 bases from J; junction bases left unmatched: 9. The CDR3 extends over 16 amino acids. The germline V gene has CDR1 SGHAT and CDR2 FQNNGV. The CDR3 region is CASSSNYGTGTYEQYF. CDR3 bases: TGTGCCAGCAGCTCAAACTACGGGACAGGGACCTACGAGCAGTACTTC.

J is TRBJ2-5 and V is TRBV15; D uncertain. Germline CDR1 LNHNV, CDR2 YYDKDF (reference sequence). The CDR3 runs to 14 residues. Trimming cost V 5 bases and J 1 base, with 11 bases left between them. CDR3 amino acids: CATSLRWVQETQYF. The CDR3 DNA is TGTGCCACCAGCCTCCGATGGGTCCAAGAGACCCAGTACTTC.

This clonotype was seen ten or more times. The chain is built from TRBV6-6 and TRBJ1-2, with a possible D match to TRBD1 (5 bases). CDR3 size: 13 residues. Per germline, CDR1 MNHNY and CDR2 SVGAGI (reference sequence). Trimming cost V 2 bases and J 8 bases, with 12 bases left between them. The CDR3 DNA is TGTGCCAGCAGTTACATGGGGGGAGTAGGCTACACCTTC. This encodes CASSYMGGVGYTF.

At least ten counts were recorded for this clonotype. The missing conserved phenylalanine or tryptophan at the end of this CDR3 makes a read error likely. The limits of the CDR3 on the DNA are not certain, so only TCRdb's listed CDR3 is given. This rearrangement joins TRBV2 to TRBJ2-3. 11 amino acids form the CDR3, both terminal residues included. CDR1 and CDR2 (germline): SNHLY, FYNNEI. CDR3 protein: CASSEGFSTVI.

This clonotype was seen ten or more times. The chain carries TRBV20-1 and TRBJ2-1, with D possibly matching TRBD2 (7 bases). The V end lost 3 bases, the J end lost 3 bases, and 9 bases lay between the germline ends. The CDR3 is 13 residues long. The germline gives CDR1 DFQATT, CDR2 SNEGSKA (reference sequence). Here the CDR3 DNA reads TGCAGTGCTAGCGGGGGGCTCTACAATGAGCAGTTCTTC. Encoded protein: CSASGGLYNEQFF.

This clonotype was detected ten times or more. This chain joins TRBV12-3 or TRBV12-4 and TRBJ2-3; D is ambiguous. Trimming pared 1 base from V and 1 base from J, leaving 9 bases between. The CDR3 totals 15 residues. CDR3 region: CASSLGGKRTDTQYF. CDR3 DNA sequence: TGTGCCAGCAGTTTAGGAGGCAAGCGCACAGATACGCAGTATTTT.

CDR3 DNA: TGCAGCGCTCTATCGAACAGGGGCCACGAGCAGTACTTC. It codes for CSALSNRGHEQYF. This chain joins TRBV29-1 and TRBJ2-7, with 7 bases lining up with TRBD1. Trimming took 7 bases from V and 5 from J; bases not matched to a gene: 11. The CDR3 consists of 13 residues. Germline V gene lookup returns CDR1 SQVTM and CDR2 ANQGSEA.

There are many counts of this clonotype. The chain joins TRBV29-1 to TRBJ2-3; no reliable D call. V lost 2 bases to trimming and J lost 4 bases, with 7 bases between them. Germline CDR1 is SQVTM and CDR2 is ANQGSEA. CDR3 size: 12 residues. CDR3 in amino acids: CSVEPLADTQYF. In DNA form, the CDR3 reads TGCAGCGTTGAACCCCTAGCAGATACGCAGTATTTT.

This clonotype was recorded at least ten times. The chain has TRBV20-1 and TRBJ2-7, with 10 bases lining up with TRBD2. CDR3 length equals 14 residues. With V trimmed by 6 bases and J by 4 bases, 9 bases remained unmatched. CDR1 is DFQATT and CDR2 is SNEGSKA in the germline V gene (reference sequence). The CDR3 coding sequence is TGCAGTGCGGGGCTGAGCGGGGGGGCTTACGAGCAGTACTTC. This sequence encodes CSAGLSGGAYEQYF.

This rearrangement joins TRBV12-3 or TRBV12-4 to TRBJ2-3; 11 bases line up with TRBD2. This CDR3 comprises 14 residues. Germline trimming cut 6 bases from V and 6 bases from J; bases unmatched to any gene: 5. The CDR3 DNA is TGTGCCAGCAGATCTAGCGGGGGGTATGATACGCAGTATTTT. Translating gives CASRSSGGYDTQYF.

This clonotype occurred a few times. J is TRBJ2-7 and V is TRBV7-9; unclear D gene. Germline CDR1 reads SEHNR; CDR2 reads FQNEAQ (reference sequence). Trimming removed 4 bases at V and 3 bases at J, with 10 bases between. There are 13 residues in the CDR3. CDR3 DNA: TGTGCCAGCAGCTCAACCCCTCTCTACGAGCAGTACTTC. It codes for CASSSTPLYEQYF.

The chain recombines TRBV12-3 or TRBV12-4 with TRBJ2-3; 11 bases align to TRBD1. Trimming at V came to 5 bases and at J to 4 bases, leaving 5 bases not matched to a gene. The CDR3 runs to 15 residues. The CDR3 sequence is CASSRDRGESDTQYF. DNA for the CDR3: TGTGCCAGCAGTCGGGACAGGGGGGAGTCAGATACGCAGTATTTT.

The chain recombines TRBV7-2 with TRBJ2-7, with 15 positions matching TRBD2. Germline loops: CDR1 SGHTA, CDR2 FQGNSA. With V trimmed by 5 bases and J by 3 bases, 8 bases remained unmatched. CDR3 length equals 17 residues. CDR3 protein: CASSPGLAGGLIYEQYF. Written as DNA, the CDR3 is TGTGCCAGCAGCCCCGGACTAGCGGGGGGGCTGATCTACGAGCAGTACTTC.

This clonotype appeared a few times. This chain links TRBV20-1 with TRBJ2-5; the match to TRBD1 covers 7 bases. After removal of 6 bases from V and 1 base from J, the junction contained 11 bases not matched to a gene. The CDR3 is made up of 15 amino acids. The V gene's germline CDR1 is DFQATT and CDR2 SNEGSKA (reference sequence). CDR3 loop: CSATYRGSSQETQYF. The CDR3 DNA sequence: TGCAGTGCCACCTACAGGGGTTCGAGCCAAGAGACCCAGTACTTC.

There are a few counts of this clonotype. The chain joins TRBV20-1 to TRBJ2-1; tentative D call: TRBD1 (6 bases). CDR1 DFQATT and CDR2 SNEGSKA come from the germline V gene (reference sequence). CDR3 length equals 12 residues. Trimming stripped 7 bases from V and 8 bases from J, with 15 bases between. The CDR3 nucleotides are TGCAGTGTCCCTCCCAGGGGCCATGAGCAGTTCTTC. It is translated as CSVPPRGHEQFF.

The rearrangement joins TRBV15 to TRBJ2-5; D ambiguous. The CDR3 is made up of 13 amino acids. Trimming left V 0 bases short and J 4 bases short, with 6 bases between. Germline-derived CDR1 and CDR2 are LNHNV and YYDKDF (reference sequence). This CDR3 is CATSRDWAETQYF. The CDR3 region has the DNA TGTGCCACCAGCAGAGATTGGGCAGAGACCCAGTACTTC.